These 3 T cell receptor beta chains share one sample of origin, sequenced in a study of cytomegalovirus exposure and HLA in healthy donors. The PCR ran on 60 Vbeta and 13 Jbeta primers. The repertoire was sequenced with immunoSEQ multiplex PCR; TCRdb's copy has only in-frame clones and lacks some. The sample shows approximately 150,000 clones, about 80% of them seen only once. Material for sequencing was PBMCs. These receptors all come from a middle-aged man in good health and CMV-seronegative.

The chain links TRBV7-6 to TRBJ1-4; 9 bases agree with TRBD1. This CDR3 spans 14 amino acids. The germline CDR1 and CDR2 sequences are SGHVS and FNYEAQ. V shed 5 bases and J 10 bases; nucleotides not matched to a gene: 8. Written as DNA, the CDR3 is TGTGCCAGCAGCCCGGGACAGGGAACGGGAAAACTGTTTTTT. Its translation: CASSPGQGTGKLFF. The variable domain in full, with the rest retrieved from reference TRBV7-6 and TRBJ1-4, is GAGVSQSPRYKVTKRGQDVALRCDPISGHVSLYWYRQALGQGPEFLTYFNYEAQQDKSGLPNDRFSAERPEGSISTLTIQRTEQRDSAMYRCASSPGQGTGKLFFGSGTQLSVL.

DNA of the CDR3: TGCGCCAGCACCATTACGACAGGTAACGAGCAGTACTTC. Protein sequence: CASTITTGNEQYF. J is TRBJ2-5 and V is TRBV5-1, with D possibly matching TRBD1 (6 bases). The DNA end favors TRBJ2-7, so the J call may be wrong. The CDR3 is 13 residues long. The germline CDR1 and CDR2 sequences are SGHRS and YFSETQ.

The chain carries TRBV10-1 and TRBJ2-4; possibly TRBD1 for D (6 bases). CDR3 length: 15 amino acids. V lost 3 bases, J lost 8 bases, and 17 bases lay in between. Germline V gene data show CDR1 as WNHNN and CDR2 as SYGVQD (reference sequence). CDR3 region: CASSEGSLRGYIQYF. The CDR3 DNA sequence: TGCGCCAGCAGTGAAGGTTCACTGAGGGGGTACATTCAGTACTTC.